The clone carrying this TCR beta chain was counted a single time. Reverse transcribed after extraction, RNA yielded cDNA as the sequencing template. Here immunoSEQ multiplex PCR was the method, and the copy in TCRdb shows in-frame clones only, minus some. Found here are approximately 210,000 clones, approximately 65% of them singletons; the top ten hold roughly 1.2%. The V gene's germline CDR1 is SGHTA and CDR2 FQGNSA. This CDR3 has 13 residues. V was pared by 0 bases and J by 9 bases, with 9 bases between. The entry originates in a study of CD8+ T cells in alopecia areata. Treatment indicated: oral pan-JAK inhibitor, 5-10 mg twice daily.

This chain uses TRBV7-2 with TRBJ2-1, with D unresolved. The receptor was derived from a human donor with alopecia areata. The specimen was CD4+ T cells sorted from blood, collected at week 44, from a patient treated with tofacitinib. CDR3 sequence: CASSLATRTEQFF. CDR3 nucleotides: TGTGCCAGCAGCTTAGCGACGAGAACTGAGCAGTTCTTC.